This T cell receptor beta chain was retrieved from a study of blood T cell repertoires in COVID-19. The overall study: The United States, Italy and Spain were the sources of the acute and convalescent COVID-19 samples. PBMCs, B-cell-depleted T cells, or T cells were the source of the cDNA or gDNA that made up the material.

The repertoire was sequenced with immunoSEQ multiplex PCR; TCRdb's copy has only in-frame clones and lacks some. This repertoire shows tens of thousands of clones, roughly 90% found once; its top ten account for roughly an eighth. Looked up from germline, CDR1 is SNHLY and CDR2 is FYNNEI. CDR3 length equals 14 residues. The germline V and J ends were trimmed by 3 bases and 4 bases, with 11 bases remaining between them. The clonotype comes from a woman between 55 and 75 years old with active COVID-19. Sequenced material: peripheral blood. The chain recombines TRBV2 with TRBJ2-3; D is uncertain. The CDR3 sequence is CASSEAGSADTQYF. DNA of the CDR3: TGTGCCAGCAGTGAGGCAGGATCCGCAGATACGCAGTATTTT.